The 30 T cell receptor beta chains in this list originate from one sample, sequenced in a study of shared clonotypes between healthy human individuals. The assay was immunoSEQ multiplex PCR, and TCRdb's table has in-frame clones only and misses some. The repertoire holds 550,000 to 850,000 clones, with approximately 74% as singletons. The sequencing sample was made of memory CD4+ T cells sorted from blood. As to subset: CD45RA-negative fraction. These receptors all come from a woman aged 25-40 years in good health.

This clone occurred many times. The CDR3 DNA follows: TGTGCCAGCAGACCGCGAACAGGGGCCTCCTATGGCTACACCTTC. Translated, it gives CASRPRTGASYGYTF. V usage is TRBV5-4 and J usage is TRBJ1-2, with TRBD1 matching over 7 bases. The length of the CDR3 is 15 residues. J gave up 4 bases and V 5 bases, and 11 bases lay outside the gene matches. Germline V CDR1 and CDR2: SGHNT, YYREEE (reference sequence).

This clone was observed a few times. J is TRBJ1-5 and V is TRBV2, with a tentative D call TRBD1 (6 bases). CDR1 is SNHLY and CDR2 is FYNNEI in the germline V gene. Trimming removed 6 bases at V and 7 bases at J, with 16 bases between. The length of the CDR3 is 14 residues. CDR3 region: CASSSTGRRQPQHF. The CDR3, as DNA: TGTGCCAGCAGCTCAACAGGGCGCCGGCAGCCCCAGCATTTT. Full variable domain (outside the CDR3, taken from reference TRBV2 and TRBJ1-5): EPEVTQTPSHQVTQMGQEVILRCVPISNHLYFYWYRQILGQKVEFLVSFYNNEISEKSEIFDDQFSVERPDGSNFTLKIRSTKLEDSAMYFCASSSTGRRQPQHFGDGTRLSIL.

Points on this clone: Other DNA sequences in the sample encode the same CDR3. The chain employs TRBV28 and TRBJ1-1, with D unresolved. CDR1 MDHEN and CDR2 SYDVKM come from the germline V gene. The CDR3 extends over 12 amino acids. With 3 bases removed from V and 2 bases from J, the gap between germline ends came to 4 bases. The CDR3: CASSFLNTEAFF. CDR3 nucleotides: TGTGCCAGCAGTTTCCTAAACACTGAAGCTTTCTTT.

This rearrangement joins TRBV7-9 to TRBJ1-2; TRBD1 agrees at 7 bases. The germline CDR1 and CDR2 sequences are SEHNR and FQNEAQ (reference sequence). The CDR3 runs to 15 residues. V trimming: 1 base; J trimming: 4 bases; junction bases outside the gene matches: 6. CDR3 sequence (DNA): TGTGCCAGCAGCTTAGATAGGGACAGCGGCTATGGCTACACCTTC. Its translation is CASSLDRDSGYGYTF.

This clone was recorded only once. The DNA for the CDR3 is TGTGCCAGCAGCCCGGGGCTTAAGGAGACCCAGTACTTC. Protein: CASSPGLKETQYF. This chain links TRBV6-1 with TRBJ2-5; D could derive from TRBD1 or TRBD2 (5 bases each). The germline CDR1 and CDR2 sequences are MNHNS and SASEGT. The CDR3 consists of 13 residues. The V end was cut by 6 bases, the J end by 5 bases, with 13 bases between.

The chain couples TRBV15 to TRBJ1-1, with unresolved D. The V gene's germline CDR1 is LNHNV and CDR2 YYDKDF (reference sequence). V was trimmed by 3 bases and J by 3 bases, leaving 8 bases between them. This CDR3 is built from 13 residues. DNA for the CDR3: TGTGCCACCAGCAGCATGTTTTACACTGAAGCTTTCTTT. Its translation is CATSSMFYTEAFF.

This clone was detected only a few times. J is TRBJ2-5 and V is TRBV2; D unclear. The CDR3 is 13 residues long. Germline loops: CDR1 SNHLY, CDR2 FYNNEI. V shed 7 bases and J shed 1 base, with 10 bases lying between them. CDR3 loop: CASTGPTQETQYF. CDR3 DNA sequence: TGTGCCAGCACTGGCCCGACCCAAGAGACCCAGTACTTC. Full variable domain (remainder filled in from reference TRBV2 and TRBJ2-5): EPEVTQTPSHQVTQMGQEVILRCVPISNHLYFYWYRQILGQKVEFLVSFYNNEISEKSEIFDDQFSVERPDGSNFTLKIRSTKLEDSAMYFCASTGPTQETQYFGPGTRLLVL.

This clone was recorded a few times. V and J are TRBV5-1 and TRBJ1-4, with D perhaps matching TRBD1 (5 bases). Germline CDR1 reads SGHRS; CDR2 reads YFSETQ. This CDR3 comprises 18 residues. The V gene lost 0 bases and the J gene lost 7 bases, with 22 bases spanning the gap. The CDR3 DNA sequence: TGCGCCAGCAGCTTGGAAAGGACCGATGTAACGAGGGGTGAAAAACTGTTTTTT. Amino acid sequence: CASSLERTDVTRGEKLFF. Based on the CDR3 plus reference TRBV5-1 and TRBJ1-4, the full variable domain is KAGVTQTPRYLIKTRGQQVTLSCSPISGHRSVSWYQQTPGQGLQFLFEYFSETQRNKGNFPGRFSGRQFSNSRSEMNVSTLELGDSALYLCASSLERTDVTRGEKLFFGSGTQLSVL.

This clone appeared once. The chain joins TRBV4-2 to TRBJ1-1; the match to TRBD1 covers 7 bases. The CDR3 runs to 15 residues. With V trimmed by 0 bases and J by 1 base, 2 bases remained unmatched. Germline V gene lookup returns CDR1 LGHNA and CDR2 YNFKEQ. The chain's CDR3 is CASSQEGTENTEAFF. In nucleotides, the CDR3 is TGTGCCAGCAGCCAAGAAGGGACAGAGAACACTGAAGCTTTCTTT.

This CDR3 is CASSEDGVTSAYNEQFF. CDR3 DNA sequence: TGTGCCAGCAGTGAAGATGGGGTAACTAGCGCTTACAATGAGCAGTTCTTC. The chain joins TRBV25-1 to TRBJ2-1; 7 bases line up with TRBD2. Per germline, CDR1 MGHDK and CDR2 SYGVNS. V dropped 2 bases and J dropped 4; count of bases not matched to a gene: 11. There are 17 residues in the CDR3.

This chain links TRBV30 with TRBJ1-3, with D hard to call. Germline loops: CDR1 GTSNPN, CDR2 SVGIG (reference sequence). CDR3 length: 12 residues. V lost 3 bases and J lost 1, with 4 bases in between. The CDR3: CAWRTSGNTIYF. DNA of the CDR3: TGTGCCTGGAGGACGTCTGGAAACACCATATATTTT. The full variable domain, rest sourced from reference TRBV30 and TRBJ1-3, is SQTIHQWPATLVQPVGSPLSLECTVEGTSNPNLYWYRQAAGRGLQLLFYSVGIGQISSEVPQNLSASRPQDRQFILSSKKLLLSDSGFYLCAWRTSGNTIYFGEGSWLTVV.

This chain connects TRBV21-1 to TRBJ2-4; the listed D gene, TRBD1, was not tested against the DNA. TRBV21-1 is designated a pseudogene. This CDR3 has 15 amino acids. Written as DNA, the CDR3 is TGTGCCAGCAGCAAAAAACTGACAGGTCCGAACATTCAGTACTTC. Translation gives CASSKKLTGPNIQYF.

The CDR3 here is CASSAGRNEKLFF. The CDR3 region has the DNA TGTGCCAGCAGCGCCGGGCGAAATGAAAAACTGTTTTTT. The chain links TRBV9 to TRBJ1-4; the D is unclear. Germline CDR1 and CDR2: SGDLS and YYNGEE. The ends were cut back, 3 bases at V and 5 bases at J, with 8 bases in the middle. CDR3 size: 13 residues.

The gene calls are TRBV28 and TRBJ2-1, with D hard to call. Trimming took 6 bases from V and 5 from J, leaving 5 bases between them. The germline V gene encodes CDR1 MDHEN and CDR2 SYDVKM. The CDR3 covers 11 residues. The CDR3 region has the DNA TGTGCCAGCAGGGTCGACAATGAGCAGTTCTTC. Translating it yields CASRVDNEQFF.

In the case of this clone: The same CDR3 is also encoded by other DNA sequences in this sample. The J gene is TRBJ2-3, the V gene TRBV10-1; the D gene is possibly TRBD2 (6 bases). Between the trimmed V and J ends, which lost 0 bases and 0 bases, there was a span of 7 bases. This CDR3 region has 15 residues. Germline CDR1 and CDR2: WNHNN and SYGVQD (reference sequence). The CDR3 spells CASSESGLSTDTQYF. CDR3 coding DNA: TGCGCCAGCAGTGAGTCGGGACTGAGCACAGATACGCAGTATTTT.

The rearrangement links TRBV5-1 to TRBJ2-1, with TRBD2 matching 13 bases. The V segment lost 4 bases and the J segment 12 bases; nucleotides outside the gene matches: 7. The CDR3 totals 14 residues. Per germline, CDR1 SGHRS and CDR2 YFSETQ. The CDR3 protein is CASSPGTSGISQFF. The CDR3 bases are TGCGCCAGCAGCCCCGGGACTAGCGGGATTTCGCAGTTCTTC.

The gene calls are TRBV30 and TRBJ1-4; D possibly corresponds to TRBD1 (5 bases). Germline CDR1 and CDR2: GTSNPN and SVGIG (reference sequence). The V and J ends lost 1 base and 0 bases respectively, with 9 bases between them. The CDR3 length is 15 residues. The CDR3, as DNA: TGTGCCTGGAGTGGGGGACGGGCAACTAATGAAAAACTGTTTTTT. Encoded protein: CAWSGGRATNEKLFF.

The chain carries TRBV11-2 and TRBJ2-5, with TRBD1 matching 7 bases. Unmatched junction bases numbered 7, after V lost 5 bases and J lost 4 bases. Germline V gives CDR1 SGHAT, CDR2 FQNNGV. There are 14 residues in the CDR3. The CDR3 protein is CASSGTVSGETQYF. In nucleotides, the CDR3 is TGTGCCAGCAGCGGGACAGTATCGGGAGAGACCCAGTACTTC.

This clone was detected only a few times. This chain joins TRBV28 and TRBJ1-1; D possibly corresponds to TRBD1 (6 bases). V lost 7 bases to trimming and J lost 1 base, with 16 bases between them. The germline V gene has CDR1 MDHEN and CDR2 SYDVKM. The CDR3 is 15 amino acids. The CDR3 DNA follows: TGTGCCAGCACTCCTGGGGACAACCGGAACACTGAAGCTTTCTTT. Protein product: CASTPGDNRNTEAFF. Full variable domain (rest looked up from reference TRBV28 and TRBJ1-1): DVKVTQSSRYLVKRTGEKVFLECVQDMDHENMFWYRQDPGLGLRLIYFSYDVKMKEKGDIPEGYSVSREKKERFSLILESASTNQTSMYLCASTPGDNRNTEAFFGQGTRLTVV.

This clone was counted only a few times. V and J are TRBV10-1 and TRBJ2-1; maybe TRBD2 (5 bases). The V gene's germline CDR1 is WNHNN and CDR2 SYGVQD (reference sequence). The V and J ends lost 3 bases and 0 bases respectively, with 9 bases between them. The CDR3 sequence is 15 residues long. The CDR3 region has the DNA TGCGCCAGCAGTGATTCTCGGGGCTCCTACAATGAGCAGTTCTTC. This encodes CASSDSRGSYNEQFF.

The chain has TRBV25-1 and TRBJ2-1; 10 positions match TRBD2. Germline assignment: CDR1 MGHDK and CDR2 SYGVNS. The CDR3 loop spans 14 amino acids. With 2 bases clipped from V and 7 bases from J, the junction kept 2 bases outside the gene matches. This CDR3 reads CASSEPSGSNEQFF. The DNA of the CDR3 is TGTGCCAGCAGTGAACCTAGCGGGAGTAATGAGCAGTTCTTC.

Details on this clone: At one end, the junction sequence differs from germline, possibly due to a read error. The gene calls are TRBV11-2 and TRBJ2-3; D gene ambiguous. The CDR3 totals 14 residues. Germline V lookup: CDR1 SGHAT, CDR2 FQNNGV. This CDR3 reads CASSQDMFTDAQYF. The DNA of the CDR3 is TGTGCCAGCAGCCAAGATATGTTCACAGATGCGCAGTATTTT.

The rearrangement uses TRBV7-8 and TRBJ1-2; D remains unclear. Per the germline V gene, CDR1 is SGHVS and CDR2 is FQNEAQ. The CDR3 covers 14 residues. Between the trimmed V and J ends, which lost 1 base and 7 bases, there was a span of 13 bases. In DNA, the CDR3 is TGTGCCAGCAGCTTAGGAGTCACGGCGGCTGGCTACACCTTC. It translates to CASSLGVTAAGYTF. The complete variable domain, with remaining parts taken from reference TRBV7-8 and TRBJ1-2, reads GAGVSQSPRYKVAKRGQDVALRCDPISGHVSLFWYQQALGQGPEFLTYFQNEAQLDKSGLPSDRFFAERPEGSVSTLKIQRTQQEDSAVYLCASSLGVTAAGYTFGSGTRLTVV.

This rearrangement joins TRBV5-5 to TRBJ2-7; D perhaps matches TRBD2 (5 bases). Trimming pared 4 bases from V and 0 bases from J, leaving 5 bases between. Germline values: CDR1 SGHKS, CDR2 YYEKEE (reference sequence). There are 12 residues in the CDR3. DNA of the CDR3: TGTGCCAGCAGCCGGGGCTCCTACGAGCAGTACTTC. Translation gives CASSRGSYEQYF.

The V and J genes are TRBV4-1 and TRBJ2-1; 10 bases fit TRBD2. This CDR3 is built from 16 residues. Trimming at V came to 1 base and at J to 2 bases, leaving 2 bases not matched to a gene. Germline values: CDR1 MGHRA, CDR2 YSYEKL. Here the CDR3 DNA reads TGCGCCAGCAGCCAAGTAGGACTAGCGGCCTACAATGAGCAGTTCTTC. This sequence encodes CASSQVGLAAYNEQFF.

This clone was picked up a small number of times. The gene calls are TRBV5-1 and TRBJ2-4; TRBD2 agrees at 9 bases. Germline V gene lookup returns CDR1 SGHRS and CDR2 YFSETQ. The CDR3 has 14 amino acids. Trimming took 4 bases from V and 9 from J; bases not matched to a gene: 8. CDR3 protein: CASSVGTSMGIQYF. CDR3 coding DNA: TGCGCCAGCAGCGTCGGGACTAGCATGGGCATTCAGTACTTC.

The chain is built from TRBV11-2 and TRBJ2-1; D gene uncertain. Trimming stripped 5 bases from V and 0 bases from J, with 11 bases between. Germline V lookup: CDR1 SGHAT, CDR2 FQNNGV. The CDR3 extends over 15 amino acids. The CDR3 is CASSPRLSSYNEQFF. The CDR3 nucleotides read TGTGCCAGCAGCCCTCGACTGAGCTCCTACAATGAGCAGTTCTTC.

V and J are TRBV5-1 and TRBJ2-7; 7 nucleotides agree with TRBD1. CDR1 SGHRS and CDR2 YFSETQ come from the germline V gene. V trimming: 0 bases; J trimming: 1 base; junction bases outside the gene matches: 7. The CDR3 spans 16 residues. The CDR3 nucleotides are TGCGCCAGCAGCTTGGCCTACGAGACAGGGTCCTACGAGCAGTACTTC. Its translation is CASSLAYETGSYEQYF.

This rearrangement joins TRBV28 to TRBJ1-5; 9 nucleotides line up with TRBD1. J was trimmed by 2 bases and V by 5 bases; bases with no gene match: 10. From germline, CDR1 is MDHEN and CDR2 SYDVKM. CDR3 length equals 17 residues. As DNA, the CDR3 is TGTGCCAGCAGTGGGACAGGGTTGGTTCGTCGCAATCAGCCCCAGCATTTT. It specifies CASSGTGLVRRNQPQHF.

The chain couples TRBV4-1 to TRBJ1-5; D call uncertain. Looked up from germline, CDR1 is MGHRA and CDR2 is YSYEKL. This CDR3 has 14 residues. Trimming took 1 base from V and 7 from J, leaving 11 bases between them. CDR3 protein: CASSQGPGYQPQHF. CDR3 DNA sequence: TGCGCCAGCAGCCAAGGGCCCGGGTACCAGCCCCAGCATTTT.